This T cell receptor beta chain is from a study of blood T cell repertoires in COVID-19. About the study: The United States, Italy and Spain provided the acute and convalescent COVID-19 samples.

Generated by immunoSEQ multiplex PCR, the TCRdb table keeps only in-frame clones and is missing some. Among roughly 290,000 clones listed, 70% to 90% were seen once. The CDR3 covers 14 residues. Trimming shortened V by 2 bases and J by 6 bases, and 11 bases separated the two germline ends. In germline, CDR1 is SGHTA, CDR2 FQGNSA. Assignments of participants to cohorts depended upon their own reported clinical history. Two negative PCRs, clearance, or symptom resolution were required of recovered Cohort 3 donors. The sequenced sample consisted of PBMCs or T cells enriched from blood (not recorded which). This clonotype was sampled from a woman aged 35 to 49 who had recovered from COVID-19. The chain is built from TRBV7-2 and TRBJ1-5; D uncertain. The CDR3: CASSLRFGGQPQHF. The CDR3 DNA is TGTGCCAGCAGCTTACGCTTCGGTGGTCAGCCCCAGCATTTT.